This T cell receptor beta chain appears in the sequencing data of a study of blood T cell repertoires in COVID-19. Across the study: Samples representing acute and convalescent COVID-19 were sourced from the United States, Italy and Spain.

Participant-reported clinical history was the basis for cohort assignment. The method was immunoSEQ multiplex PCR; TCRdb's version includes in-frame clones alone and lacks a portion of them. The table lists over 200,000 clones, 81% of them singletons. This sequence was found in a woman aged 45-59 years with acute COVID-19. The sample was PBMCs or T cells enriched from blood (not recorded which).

CDR3 protein: CASSARTFTSTDTQYF. CDR3 nucleotide sequence: TGTGCCAGTAGCGCACGAACGTTTACTAGCACAGATACGCAGTATTTT. This chain connects TRBV19 to TRBJ2-3; D gene ambiguous. Trimming removed 6 bases from V and 0 bases from J, with 16 bases in between. Looked up from germline, CDR1 is LNHDA and CDR2 is SQIVND (reference sequence). The length of the CDR3 is 16 residues.